A selection of T cell receptor beta chains follows, all from one sample in a study of T cell repertoires in cytomegalovirus infection. TCRdb recomputed calls from the reads with MiXCR, one row per CDR3 protein. The sample records about 240,000 distinct CDR3 sequences, roughly 6.5% being singletons. The sample consisted of PBMCs. Receptors originate from a human donor in good health (CMV status not recorded). Some clones in this sample may be carry-over from other donors' samples. Each CDR3 is given with its conserved first and last residue. D genes are given only for firm matches. Size is omitted from some rows. Given values are once, few, many or a class for expanded clones.

length | D | size | J | V | CDR3
13 | NA | many | TRBJ1-2 | TRBV18 | CASSPTGSNGYTF
13 | NA | many | TRBJ2-1 | TRBV6-2/TRBV6-3 | CASQPSSYNEQFF
14 | NA | many | TRBJ2-1 | TRBV6-2/TRBV6-3 | CASTDWGAKNEQFF
16 | NA | many | TRBJ1-4 | TRBV6-5 | CASSYSTAGEDEKLFF
12 | NA | few | TRBJ1-5 | TRBV28 | CASNLSNQPQHF
16 | NA | many | TRBJ1-4 | TRBV20-1 | CSATTPGPSDDGKLFF
14 | NA | many | TRBJ2-5 | TRBV7-8 | CASSRGTAQETQYF
16 | NA | NA | TRBJ1-2 | TRBV7-9 | CASTPLKQGGIYGYTF
15 | NA | many | TRBJ1-1 | TRBV5-8 | CASTQPGDLDTEAFF
13 | TRBD1 | many | TRBJ1-2 | TRBV28 | CASTGQIIYGYTF
13 | NA | many | TRBJ1-5 | TRBV20-1 | CSASTGGNQPQHF
14 | TRBD1 | many | TRBJ1-2 | TRBV7-9 | CASSSTTGDYGYTF
14 | TRBD1 | many | TRBJ1-4 | TRBV29-1 | CSVGSGTGNEKLFF
15 | TRBD2 | many | TRBJ2-1 | TRBV7-3 | CASSFSGGQFNEQFF
14 | TRBD1 | many | TRBJ2-7 | TRBV6-2/TRBV6-3 | CASIRGQGSYEQYF
14 | NA | many | TRBJ2-2 | TRBV4-2 | CASRRLGDAGELFF
12 | NA | many | TRBJ2-7 | TRBV5-6 | CASSLYAHEQYF
15 | NA | many | TRBJ2-1 | TRBV19 | CASSTDRDSYNEQFF
15 | NA | NA | TRBJ2-3 | TRBV10-3 | CAISGKGFSTDTQYF
15 | TRBD1 | many | TRBJ1-1 | TRBV4-3 | CASSQDNLGQGKAFF
14 | NA | many | TRBJ2-2 | TRBV7-2 | CASSSTSYTGELFF
13 | TRBD1 | many | TRBJ1-1 | TRBV15 | CATSRDRGSEAFF
13 | NA | many | TRBJ2-5 | TRBV5-1 | CASSSDTLETQYF
15 | NA | many | TRBJ2-7 | TRBV11-3 | CASSPTGTPPLEQYF
13 | NA | many | TRBJ2-7 | TRBV7-3 | CASSQGLMGEQYF
18 | TRBD2 | many | TRBJ2-7 | TRBV7-2 | CASSFSAWGLAGGNEQYF
14 | NA | many | TRBJ1-1 | TRBV5-1 | CASSLGQGETEAFF
16 | TRBD1 | many | TRBJ1-4 | TRBV7-2 | CASSLGAGGLGEKLFF
11 | NA | NA | TRBJ1-4 | TRBV20-1 | CSAIQGLLLFF
13 | NA | many | TRBJ1-2 | TRBV7-2 | CASIPGEDYGYTF
13 | NA | NA | TRBJ2-7 | TRBV7-6 | CASIPDIAYEQYF
15 | TRBD1 | many | TRBJ2-3 | TRBV6-2/TRBV6-3 | CASSYRDRVTDTQYF
15 | TRBD2 | NA | TRBJ2-3 | TRBV29-1 | CSVEFSGVITDTQYF
14 | NA | many | TRBJ1-1 | TRBV7-2 | CASSLVRRGDRAFF
15 | TRBD1 | many | TRBJ2-1 | TRBV7-9 | CASSQGQGSSNEQFF
14 | TRBD1 | many | TRBJ2-7 | TRBV7-8 | CASSPWDRGYEQYF
13 | TRBD1 | many | TRBJ1-1 | TRBV6-2/TRBV6-3 | CASSSQGAGEAFF
16 | NA | NA | TRBJ2-1 | TRBV6-5 | CASSHAGGLAYNEQFF
13 | NA | many | TRBJ1-1 | TRBV28 | CASRGSGHTEAFF
15 | NA | many | TRBJ1-6 | TRBV7-2 | CASSLGGGDSSPLHF
13 | NA | many | TRBJ1-3 | TRBV28 | CASSFRRLNTIYF
15 | NA | many | TRBJ1-4 | TRBV5-1 | CASRLGGTTEEKLFF
15 | TRBD2 | many | TRBJ2-2 | TRBV29-1 | CSVVHGGANTGELFF
14 | NA | many | TRBJ2-1 | TRBV5-1 | CASSLRVSYNEQFF
17 | TRBD1 | few | TRBJ2-2 | TRBV6-2/TRBV6-3 | CASGWLGTGQNTGELFF
14 | NA | many | TRBJ2-7 | TRBV29-1 | CSVAFPGGVYEQYF
15 | NA | many | TRBJ1-1 | TRBV7-2 | CASSLKGGLVTEAFF
12 | TRBD1 | many | TRBJ2-7 | TRBV20-1 | CSAPRQGDEQYF
14 | NA | NA | TRBJ2-3 | TRBV5-1 | CASSPLKLTDTQYF
17 | TRBD1 | many | TRBJ2-7 | TRBV12-3/TRBV12-4 | CASTVGSRDRITYEQYF